The clone carrying this TCR beta chain turned up a few times. The antigen is not known. This record comes from a study of response to subunit inactivated influenza vaccine. V was trimmed by 8 bases and J by 3 bases, leaving 19 bases between them. Germline CDR1 and CDR2: SQVTM and ANQGSEA. The CDR3 loop spans 14 amino acids. One entry per CDR3 protein, called by TCRdb with MiXCR from the RT-PCR reads. The sample records 500,000 to 600,000 distinct CDR3 sequences, about an eighth being singletons. Study-wide results and caveats: A suggestion made by the authors is that each seasonal influenza vaccination recruits few new T cells.

This chain uses TRBV29-1 with TRBJ1-2; tentative D call: TRBD1 (5 bases). This TCR was recovered from a man in his fifties or sixties who received an inactivated influenza vaccine. The source was PBMCs from blood, collected 40 to 50 days after vaccination. The CDR3 spells CSYSSVAGYYGYTF. DNA for the CDR3: TGCAGCTACTCCTCGGTGGCAGGGTACTATGGCTACACCTTC.